This T cell receptor beta chain was captured in a study of PD-1 blockade in classical Hodgkin lymphoma. Study background: On a schedule of every 2 weeks, patients received nivolumab 3 mg/kg intravenously. Study conclusions and caveats: Diversity in CD4+ TCRs, unlike that measured in CD8+ TCRs, had risen significantly by C4D1. Relapsed/refractory patients reportedly had lower baseline diversity than newly diagnosed patients.

With respect to this clone: The antigen is not known.

CDR3 length: 13 amino acids. Germline loops: CDR1 LNHDA, CDR2 SQIVND (reference sequence). V dropped 5 bases and J dropped 2 bases, with 9 bases sitting between them. After autologous stem cell transplantation all patients relapsed, and prior brentuximab vedotin exposure differed between cohorts. Patients' outcomes at their best amounted to complete response, partial response or progressive disease. TCRdb's table, derived via immunoSEQ multiplex PCR, lists solely in-frame clones and lacks some. The table shows 95,000 to 100,000 clones, with roughly 90% occurring only once. The chain is built from TRBV19 and TRBJ1-2; maybe TRBD1 (5 bases). The TCR sequence derives from a human donor with classical Hodgkin lymphoma. The specimen was peripheral blood mononuclear cells (PBMCs), collected before the second cycle of nivolumab. The CDR3 loop is CASSLWDNYGYTF. The CDR3 DNA reads as TGTGCCAGTAGTCTTTGGGACAACTATGGCTACACCTTC.